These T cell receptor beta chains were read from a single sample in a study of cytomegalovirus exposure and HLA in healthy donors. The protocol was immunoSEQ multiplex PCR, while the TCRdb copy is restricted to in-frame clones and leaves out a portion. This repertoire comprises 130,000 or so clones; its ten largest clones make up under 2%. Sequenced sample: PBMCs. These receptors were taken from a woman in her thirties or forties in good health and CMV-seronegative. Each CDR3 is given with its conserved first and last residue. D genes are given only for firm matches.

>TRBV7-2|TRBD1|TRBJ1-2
TGTGCCAGCAGCTGGGGACAGTCGCGGGGCTACACCTTC
CASSWGQSRGYTF
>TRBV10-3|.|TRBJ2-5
TGTGCCATCAGTGAGGGAGGGACCCAGTACTTC
CAISEGGTQYF
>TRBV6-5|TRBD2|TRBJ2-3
TGTGCCAGCAGTTACTTTGCGGGGGGCACAGATACGCAGTATTTT
CASSYFAGGTDTQYF
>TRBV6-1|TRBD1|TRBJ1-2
TGTGCCAGCACCTTGGCGGGACAGGGGGCTTCTGGCTACACCTTC
CASTLAGQGASGYTF
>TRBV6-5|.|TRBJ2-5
TGTGCCAGCAGTTACTCGTGGACAGGAGGGGAGACCCAGTACTTC
CASSYSWTGGETQYF
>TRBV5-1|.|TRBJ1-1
TGCGCCAGCAGCGTTCCAGCAGGGATCAACACTGAAGCTTTCTTT
CASSVPAGINTEAFF
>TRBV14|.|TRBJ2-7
TGTGCCAGCAGCCAATCTACAGGAGTCTCGGGCGAGCAGTACTTC
CASSQSTGVSGEQYF
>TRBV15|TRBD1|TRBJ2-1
TGTGCCACCAGCAGGGTACGGGACAGCTACAATGAGCAGTTCTTC
CATSRVRDSYNEQFF
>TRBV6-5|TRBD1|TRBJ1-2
TGTGCCAGCAGTTACTCAGGGACAGGAGCGTTCTATGGCTACACCTTC
CASSYSGTGAFYGYTF
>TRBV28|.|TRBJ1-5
TGTGCCAGCAGCCCCCTCCGGGACACCTCCGAAAAGCCCCAGCATTTT
CASSPLRDTSEKPQHF